A single sample gave rise to the 12 T cell receptor beta chains below, sequenced in a study of T cells in Graves' hyperthyroidism and ophthalmopathy (dated by TCRdb to about 2019). The library was made by multiplex PCR. Reads for this sample came from an Illumina HiSeq 2000. The TCR beta CDR3 regions were amplified from the RNA transcripts. A first-round RT-PCR of the TCR CDR3 used the HTBI primer set with the Qiagen OneStep RT-PCR kit. Starting from the raw public reads, TCRdb applied fastp trimming at Q25, assembled clones with MiXCR and retained in-frame beta chains. Each record represents a unique CDR3 protein, reported with the most common genes and DNA among its rows. Across this sample there are around 420,000 distinct CDR3 sequences, with approximately 14% seen only once. The top ten clones comprise around 7.7% of the sample. The sequencing sample was made of blood. The receptors here all came from a woman under 30 with Graves' hyperthyroidism.

This clonotype has ten or more counts. The chain couples TRBV6-5 to TRBJ1-1, with a weak D call TRBD1 (6 bases). The CDR3 loop spans 17 amino acids. Trimming took 2 bases from V and 0 from J, leaving 16 bases between them. CDR1 is MNHEY, CDR2 SVGAGI, per germline. CDR3 loop: CASSYGPRGAMNTEAFF. The DNA of the CDR3 is TGTGCCAGCAGTTACGGGCCGCGGGGGGCGATGAACACTGAAGCTTTCTTT.

There are a few counts of this clonotype. This chain uses TRBV5-1 with TRBJ2-2; D gene uncertain. This CDR3 has 13 residues. Germline CDR1 reads SGHRS; CDR2 reads YFSETQ. V gave up 2 bases and J gave up 4 bases, with 6 bases separating them. This CDR3 reads CASSFGSTGELFF. The CDR3 DNA follows: TGCGCCAGCAGCTTCGGATCCACCGGGGAGCTGTTTTTT. The full variable domain, completed using reference TRBV5-1 and TRBJ2-2, is KAGVTQTPRYLIKTRGQQVTLSCSPISGHRSVSWYQQTPGQGLQFLFEYFSETQRNKGNFPGRFSGRQFSNSRSEMNVSTLELGDSALYLCASSFGSTGELFFGEGSRLTVL.

At least ten counts were recorded for this clonotype. This chain joins TRBV5-1 and TRBJ2-7; D is uncertain. In germline, CDR1 is SGHRS, CDR2 YFSETQ. The CDR3 extends over 13 amino acids. V lost 6 bases, J lost 5 bases, and 15 bases lay in between. The DNA for the CDR3 is TGCGCCAGCAAGGCCTCCGGCATCGACGAGCAGTACTTC. This sequence encodes CASKASGIDEQYF.

The rearrangement uses TRBV3-1 and TRBJ1-2, with D possibly TRBD1 on 6 matching bases. The length of the CDR3 is 16 residues. Trimming left V 0 bases short and J 1 base short, with 12 bases between. The V gene's germline CDR1 is LGHDT and CDR2 YNNKEL (reference sequence). The CDR3 sequence is CASSQDGGGINYGYTF. CDR3 coding DNA: TGTGCCAGCAGCCAAGATGGGGGGGGCATTAACTATGGCTACACCTTC.

This clonotype was counted ten times or more. The gene calls are TRBV28 and TRBJ2-1, with TRBD2 matching over 11 bases. Germline V gene sequence: CDR1 MDHEN, CDR2 SYDVKM. This CDR3 is built from 17 residues. V dropped 4 bases and J dropped 3; count of bases not matched to a gene: 8. CDR3 coding DNA: TGTGCCAGCAGTTCCCCCCCCGGGACTAGCGGCTACAATGAGCAGTTCTTC. Protein: CASSSPPGTSGYNEQFF.

The chain employs TRBV19 and TRBJ2-1; 8 positions match TRBD1. The V gene's germline CDR1 is LNHDA and CDR2 SQIVND (reference sequence). The CDR3 extends over 16 amino acids. With 1 base clipped from V and 7 bases from J, the junction kept 9 bases outside the gene matches. The CDR3 sequence is CASSIVRTGSGNEQFF. The CDR3 DNA reads as TGTGCCAGTAGTATAGTCAGGACAGGGTCTGGGAATGAGCAGTTCTTC.

In this sample, this clonotype turned up many times. This rearrangement joins TRBV6-1 to TRBJ2-1, with 14 bases aligning to TRBD2. The CDR3 contains 19 residues. Trimming at V came to 7 bases and at J to 4 bases, leaving 15 bases not matched to a gene. Germline assignment: CDR1 MNHNS and CDR2 SASEGT. The CDR3 coding sequence is TGTGCCAGCACACCGGGACTAGCGGGAGTAGTGGGACTATACAATGAGCAGTTCTTC. This sequence encodes CASTPGLAGVVGLYNEQFF.

This clonotype was found many times. The chain has TRBV6-1 and TRBJ2-7; TRBD1 matches 10 bases. There are 15 residues in the CDR3. Germline values: CDR1 MNHNS, CDR2 SASEGT. The trim removed 3 bases at V and 2 bases at J, leaving 4 bases unmatched. CDR3 residues: CASSDLGTGAYEQYF. CDR3 coding DNA: TGTGCCAGCAGTGACTTAGGGACAGGGGCCTACGAGCAGTACTTC.

This clonotype has ten or more counts. V and J are TRBV20-1 and TRBJ1-1; no reliable D call. Germline V lookup: CDR1 DFQATT, CDR2 SNEGSKA (reference sequence). The germline V and J ends were trimmed by 6 bases and 8 bases, with 10 bases remaining between them. The CDR3 runs 10 residues. This CDR3 is CSATEGEAFF. The DNA for the CDR3 is TGCAGTGCCACCGAGGGAGAAGCTTTCTTT.

The sample holds many counts of this clonotype. V is TRBV2 and J is TRBJ2-2; 7 bases are a match to TRBD2. CDR1 is SNHLY and CDR2 is FYNNEI in the germline V gene. V lost 7 bases and J lost 2; bases outside the gene matches: 10. This CDR3 is 16 amino acids long. CDR3 protein: CASTGSGGANTGELFF. The CDR3 bases are TGTGCCAGCACGGGTTCGGGAGGAGCCAACACCGGGGAGCTGTTTTTT.

This clonotype was recorded at least ten times. The chain couples TRBV20-1 to TRBJ1-1, with D tentatively TRBD1 (6 bases). The CDR3 loop spans 16 amino acids. Germline loops: CDR1 DFQATT, CDR2 SNEGSKA (reference sequence). V shed 0 bases and J shed 0 bases, with 14 bases lying between them. The CDR3, as DNA: TGCAGTGCTAGAGAGGGGTGGGACACCATGAACACTGAAGCTTTCTTT. Translated, it gives CSAREGWDTMNTEAFF.

V and J are TRBV19 and TRBJ2-1, with 10 bases lining up with TRBD2. Germline assignment: CDR1 LNHDA and CDR2 SQIVND (reference sequence). The CDR3 has 18 amino acids. V shed 3 bases and J 7 bases; nucleotides not matched to a gene: 15. In nucleotides, the CDR3 is TGTGCCAGTAGTATGCACCTGAGAATAGCGGGAGGAAAAAATGAGCAGTTCTTC. It is translated as CASSMHLRIAGGKNEQFF.